The TCR beta chain described here comes from a study of OX40 agonist ivuxolimab in advanced cancers. The study in broad terms: The costimulatory receptor OX40 (CD134) was targeted by ivuxolimab, a fully human IgG2 agonistic monoclonal antibody. Intravenous ivuxolimab was administered to patients every 2 weeks at six dose levels: 0.01, 0.1, 0.3, 1.5, 3 and 10 mg/kg. Among the roughly 52 dose-escalation patients, approximately 20 had hepatocellular carcinoma, roughly 15 melanoma, 9 renal cell carcinoma and 9 head and neck cancer. The dose-escalation cohort was about 86% male with a mean age of approximately 60 years, ranging from 23 to 79. Patients were allowed to have had prior anti-PD-1, anti-PD-L1 or anti-CTLA-4 therapy, and about 40% of the dose-escalation patients had been treated with checkpoint inhibitors. Partial responses occurred in three dose-escalation patients, of whom one had hepatocellular carcinoma and two had cutaneous melanoma. The point of sequencing TCRbeta in the periphery was to test whether ivuxolimab changed TCR sequence diversity and drove clonal T-cell expansion. The paper reports the monotherapy dose-escalation portion (N of about 50 patients) of the phase I ivuxolimab trial.

The trial excluded patients who had a history of autoimmune disease or who were on systemic immunosuppression. Peripheral blood for TCR sequencing was drawn from every dose cohort at baseline, at cycle 4 day 1 and at cycle 7 day 1. Samples came from an open-label, multicenter, first-in-human phase I dose-escalation trial of ivuxolimab. Adults with locally advanced or metastatic melanoma, renal cell, hepatocellular, or head and neck squamous cell carcinoma were enrolled in the trial. Before TCR sequencing, CD4+ T cells and CD8+ T cells from peripheral blood were sorted into separate populations. Of note for this clone: The antigen it binds to is not known. The input lacks base qualities; no much larger clone sits a single base away.

Taken from cysteine to phenylalanine, the CDR3 has 12 residues. The kept DNA is CDR3 alone, 36 bases in frame from the first base. Per the germline V gene (reference sequence), MNHNY is the CDR1 and SVGAGI is the CDR2. V gives up 5 bases and J gives up 2 bases, and the segment between their germline ends measures 7 bases. What the study reported, not specific to this receptor: In partial responders in the 0.1-3.0 mg/kg groups, normalized peripheral clonal expansion was found to be among the lowest, especially among CD8+ T cells. After ivuxolimab, expanded clones were on average more numerous among CD8+ T cells than among CD4+ T cells. Clonal expansion of both CD4+ and CD8+ blood T cells was observed from baseline to week 6 at doses 0.1 to 3.0 mg/kg. The antigen specificity of the peripheral T cells that underwent clonal expansion was not determined. Low levels of normalized T-cell clonal expansion were also seen in some patients who did not respond.

Genomic DNA was isolated from the sorted cells so that the TCRbeta CDR3 region could be sequenced. The immunoSEQ Assay was used for sequencing of TCRbeta CDR3 regions. Entries here come from immuneACCESS through TCRdb and include only in-frame sequences with V and J called. Some clones fail to appear in such tables; in the studies checked, an unresolved V gene covers under half of the shortfall, and the cause of the remainder is unknown. The sample contains 55,000 to 80,000 clones, approximately 90% of them found a single time. Of the sample, about 0.25% falls within the top ten clones. The clonotype was recovered from an adult with an advanced solid tumor such as melanoma, head and neck, liver or kidney cancer. This receptor chain uses TRBV6-6 and TRBJ2-7, and the D gene may be TRBD1, 6 bases matching. The sequencing here drew on CD4+ or CD8+ T cells sorted from blood, taken in a trial of the OX40 agonist ivuxolimab. The nucleotides are TGTGCCAGCAGTGGACAGACCTACGAGCAGTACTTC. Its protein is CASSGQTYEQYF.